The rows below give T cell receptor beta chains drawn from one sample of a study of human T cells and chemical hapten exposure. TCRdb fed the RACE reads into MiXCR, producing one record per CDR3 protein. The sample includes about 380,000 distinct CDR3 sequences, more than 4.5% seen only once; the top ten take approximately 2.5%. The material sequenced was whole blood, taken in connection with sensitization to the hapten diphenylcyclopropenone (DPC). These TCRs come from a woman aged 45 to 65 with alopecia areata. Some clones in this sample may be carry-over from other donors' samples. The CDR3 runs from the conserved cysteine through the conserved F or W. Each record gives: CDR3 protein, CDR3 DNA, clone size, J gene, V gene, D gene. A D gene is named only where the DNA matches it firmly. Only some rows state a clone size, as once, few, many or a class for expanded clones.

CASRSPGQGRKAFF | TGTGCCAGCAGATCACCGGGACAGGGGAGAAAGGCTTTCTTT | . | TRBJ1-1 | TRBV6-2/TRBV6-3 | TRBD1
CASSSAGLAGPSDSYEQYF | TGTGCCAGCAGCTCGGCCGGACTAGCGGGACCCTCCGACTCGTACGAGCAGTACTTC | many | TRBJ2-7 | TRBV11-3 | TRBD2
CASSTGGGGGTQYF | TGTGCCAGCAGTACCGGAGGGGGCGGGGGTACGCAGTATTTT | many | TRBJ2-3 | TRBV28 | .
CASRTGTSSIEQYF | TGTGCCAGCCGAACCGGGACGTCTTCCATCGAGCAGTACTTC | many | TRBJ2-7 | TRBV21-1 | .
CSARRGGLASTDTQYF | TGCAGTGCTAGGAGGGGGGGACTAGCGAGCACAGATACGCAGTATTTT | few | TRBJ2-3 | TRBV20-1 | TRBD2
CASSFKGGSSYEQYF | TGTGCCAGCAGTTTCAAAGGGGGTAGTTCCTACGAGCAGTACTTC | many | TRBJ2-7 | TRBV6-5 | .
CASSSSGSYYGYTF | TGTGCCAGCAGTAGCTCCGGGTCCTACTATGGCTACACCTTC | many | TRBJ1-2 | TRBV3-1 | .
CAISQDTYGYTF | TGTGCCATCAGTCAGGACACCTATGGCTACACCTTC | many | TRBJ1-2 | TRBV10-3 | .
CASSPGAGAYGYTF | TGTGCCAGCTCACCCGGGGCCGGGGCCTATGGCTACACCTTC | . | TRBJ1-2 | TRBV18 | .
CASRGTAYNEQFF | TGTGCCAGCAGGGGTACGGCCTACAATGAGCAGTTCTTC | few | TRBJ2-1 | TRBV2 | .
CASSWGVGTDTQYF | TGCGCCAGCAGCTGGGGCGTTGGGACAGATACGCAGTATTTT | . | TRBJ2-3 | TRBV5-1 | .
CASSGQARETQYF | TGTGCCAGCAGTGGACAGGCGAGGGAGACCCAGTACTTC | . | TRBJ2-5 | TRBV2 | .
CSAPGHPADTQYF | TGCAGCGCCCCGGGACACCCGGCAGATACGCAGTATTTT | . | TRBJ2-3 | TRBV29-1 | .
CASQKGGLTYEQYF | TGTGCCAGCCAAAAGGGAGGGCTAACCTACGAGCAGTACTTC | . | TRBJ2-7 | TRBV28 | TRBD2
CASSYDGTYEQYF | TGTGCCAGCAGTTACGACGGGACCTACGAGCAGTACTTC | many | TRBJ2-7 | TRBV6-5 | .
CASSYNGRSDTQYF | TGTGCCAGCAGTTACAACGGGAGGTCAGATACGCAGTATTTT | many | TRBJ2-3 | TRBV6-5 | TRBD2
CASSLIGASGSARNEQFF | TGTGCCAGCAGCTTAATCGGAGCTAGCGGGAGCGCGAGGAATGAGCAGTTCTTC | . | TRBJ2-1 | TRBV7-9 | TRBD2
CSVEDGVNGYTF | TGCAGCGTTGAAGATGGGGTTAATGGCTACACCTTC | . | TRBJ1-2 | TRBV29-1 | .
CASSPAGSGEEQYF | TGTGCCAGCTCACCGGCAGGGAGTGGAGAAGAGCAGTACTTC | . | TRBJ2-7 | TRBV18 | .
CASSSVAGETQYF | TGTGCCAGCAGTTCGGTCGCAGGCGAGACCCAGTACTTC | many | TRBJ2-5 | TRBV12-3/TRBV12-4 | .
CASSLEGVAGAPKNIQYF | TGTGCCAGCAGCTTAGAAGGGGTGGCGGGAGCTCCCAAAAACATTCAGTACTTC | . | TRBJ2-4 | TRBV7-2 | TRBD2
CASSSAQNTGGGYTF | TGTGCCAGCAGCTCGGCCCAAAATACAGGGGGAGGCTACACCTTC | many | TRBJ1-2 | TRBV7-9 | TRBD1
CATSSRGRSYEQYF | TGTGCCACCAGCAGCAGGGGCCGCTCCTACGAGCAGTACTTC | many | TRBJ2-7 | TRBV15 | .
CASSPGHTGTFF | TGTGCCAGCAGTCCCGGACACACAGGGACTTTCTTT | few | TRBJ1-1 | TRBV6-5 | .
CSASRGTGIYEQYF | TGCAGTGCTTCACGGGGGACAGGGATCTACGAGCAGTACTTC | . | TRBJ2-7 | TRBV20-1 | TRBD1
CASSLRFSLSTEAFF | TGTGCCAGCAGTTTAAGGTTCTCTCTGAGTACTGAAGCTTTCTTT | many | TRBJ1-1 | TRBV27 | .